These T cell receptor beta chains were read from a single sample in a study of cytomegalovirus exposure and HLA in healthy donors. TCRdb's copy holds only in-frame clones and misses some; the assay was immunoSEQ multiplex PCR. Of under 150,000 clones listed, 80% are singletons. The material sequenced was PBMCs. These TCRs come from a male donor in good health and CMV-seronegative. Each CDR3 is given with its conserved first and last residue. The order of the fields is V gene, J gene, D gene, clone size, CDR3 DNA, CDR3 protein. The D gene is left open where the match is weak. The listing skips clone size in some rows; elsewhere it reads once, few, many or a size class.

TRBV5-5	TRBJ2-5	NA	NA	TGTGCCAGCAGCTTGCTTGGCTCTGAGACCCAGTACTTC	CASSLLGSETQYF
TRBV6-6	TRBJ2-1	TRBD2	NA	TGTGCCAGCAGGCCACTAGCGGGTAGCTCCTACAATGAGCAGTTCTTC	CASRPLAGSSYNEQFF
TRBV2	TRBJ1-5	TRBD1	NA	TGTGCCAGCAAAAAGAAGGACAGGGGAGGTAATCAGCCCCAGCATTTT	CASKKKDRGGNQPQHF
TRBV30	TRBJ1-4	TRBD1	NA	TGTGCCTGGAGGGGACAGGGCAATGAAAAACTGTTTTTT	CAWRGQGNEKLFF
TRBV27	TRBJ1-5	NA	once	TGTGCCAGCGGCAGGGGTCAGCCCCAGCATTTT	CASGRGQPQHF
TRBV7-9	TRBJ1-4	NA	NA	TGTGCCAGCAGCTTTGAACAGGGTAAAGAAAAACTGTTTTTT	CASSFEQGKEKLFF
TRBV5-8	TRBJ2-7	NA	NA	TGTGCCAGCAGCGGGAGGGGGAATCGCTACGAGCAGTACTTC	CASSGRGNRYEQYF
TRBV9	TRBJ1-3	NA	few	TGTGCCAGCAGCGTCGACAGCTCTGGAAACACCATATATTTT	CASSVDSSGNTIYF
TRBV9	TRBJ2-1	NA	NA	TGTGCCAGCAGCGTCAGGACTAAGGATGAGCAGTTCTTC	CASSVRTKDEQFF
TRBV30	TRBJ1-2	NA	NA	TGTGCCGAGAAAGGGGCAGGAGATTACTATGGCTACACCTTC	CAEKGAGDYYGYTF
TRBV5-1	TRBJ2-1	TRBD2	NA	TGCGCCAGCAGCTTGGGACTAGCGGGAGACGATGAGCAGTTCTTC	CASSLGLAGDDEQFF
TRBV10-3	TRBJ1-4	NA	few	TGTGCCATCAGTGACAGGGGTGGTGAAAAACTGTTTTTT	CAISDRGGEKLFF
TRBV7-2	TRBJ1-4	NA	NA	TGTGCCAGCAGCTTAGAACATCTGAGGGCTTTGGGGGAAAAACTGTTTTTT	CASSLEHLRALGEKLFF
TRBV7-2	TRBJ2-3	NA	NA	TGTGCCAGCAGCACACAGGGTATTTCAGATACGCAGTATTTT	CASSTQGISDTQYF
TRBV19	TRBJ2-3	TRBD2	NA	TGTGCCAGTAGTATTGGAGCGGGAAACACAGATACGCAGTATTTT	CASSIGAGNTDTQYF
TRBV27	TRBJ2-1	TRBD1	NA	TGTGCCAGCAGTGTGCCCAGGGGGAAGAAGTTCTTC	CASSVPRGKKFF
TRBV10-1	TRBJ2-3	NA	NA	TGCGCCAGCAGTGAGCGGGGGGCTAGCACAGATACGCAGTATTTT	CASSERGASTDTQYF
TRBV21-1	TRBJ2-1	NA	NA	TGTGCCAGCGACGGGGGAAACTACAATGAGCAGTTCTTC	CASDGGNYNEQFF
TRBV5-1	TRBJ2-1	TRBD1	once	TGCGCCAGCAGCTTACAGGGGGCGCGGAGTGAGCAGTTCTTC	CASSLQGARSEQFF
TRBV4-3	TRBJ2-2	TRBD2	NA	TGCGCCAGCAGCCCCCACGGACTAGGGAACACCGGGGAGCTGTTTTTT	CASSPHGLGNTGELFF
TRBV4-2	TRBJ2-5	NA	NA	TGTGCCAGCAGCCTCGCAAGGGGGGAGACCCAGTACTTC	CASSLARGETQYF
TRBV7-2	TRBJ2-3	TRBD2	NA	TGTGCCAGCAGGCACCCGGGACTAAGCACAGATACGCAGTATTTT	CASRHPGLSTDTQYF
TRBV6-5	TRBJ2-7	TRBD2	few	TGTGCCAGCAGTTACTCAGGACTAGCCTACGAGCAGTACTTC	CASSYSGLAYEQYF
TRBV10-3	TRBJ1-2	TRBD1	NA	TGTGCCATCAGAGAGATGGGACAGAAATATGGCTACACCTTC	CAIREMGQKYGYTF
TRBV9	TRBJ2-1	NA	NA	TGTGCCAGCAGCGTAAATCCCACAGGGAAGGGTGAGCAGTTCTTC	CASSVNPTGKGEQFF
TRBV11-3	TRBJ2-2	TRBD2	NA	TGTGCCAGCAGCTGGATAGCGGGAGGGGGCACCGGGGAGCTGTTTTTT	CASSWIAGGGTGELFF
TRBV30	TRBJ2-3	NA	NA	TGTGCCTGGAGTGTAAAACTACCTAGCACAGATACGCAGTATTTT	CAWSVKLPSTDTQYF
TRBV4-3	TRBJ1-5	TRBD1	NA	TGCGCCAGCAGCCAAGAGGACAGGGGGGACCAGCCCCAGCATTTT	CASSQEDRGDQPQHF
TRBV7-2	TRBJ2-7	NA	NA	TGTGCCAGCAGCCTCCGCCGGGAGATTTACGAGCAGTACTTC	CASSLRREIYEQYF
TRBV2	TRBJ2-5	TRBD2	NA	TGTGCCAGCACCCCATCTAGCGGGGGGAGAGAGACCCAGTACTTC	CASTPSSGGRETQYF
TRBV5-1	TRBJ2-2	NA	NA	TGCGCCAGCAGTTCTCCGGGACAATTCACCGGGGAGCTGTTTTTT	CASSSPGQFTGELFF
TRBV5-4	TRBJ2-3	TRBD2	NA	TGTGCCAGCAGCTCCAGACTAGCGGTAACAGATACGCAGTATTTT	CASSSRLAVTDTQYF
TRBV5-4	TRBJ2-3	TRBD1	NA	TGTGCCAGCAGACCGGGACAGACAACAGATACGCAGTATTTT	CASRPGQTTDTQYF
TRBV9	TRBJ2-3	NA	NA	TGTGCCAGCAGCGGACTAATCCTAGGGGGAGATACGCAGTATTTT	CASSGLILGGDTQYF
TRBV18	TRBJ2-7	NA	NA	TGTGCCAGCTCACCCCTCGGGGGAAGCTCCTACGAGCAGTACTTC	CASSPLGGSSYEQYF
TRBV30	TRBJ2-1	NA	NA	TGTGCCGGGCGGGACAATGAGCAGTTCTTC	CAGRDNEQFF
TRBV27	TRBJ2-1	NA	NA	TGTGCCAGCAGTCCGACAGTTCTTAGATACAATGAGCAGTTCTTC	CASSPTVLRYNEQFF
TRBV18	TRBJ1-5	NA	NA	TGTGCCAGCTCCCAAGACGGGGGGAACCAGCCCCAGCATTTT	CASSQDGGNQPQHF
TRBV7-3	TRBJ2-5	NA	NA	TGTGCCAGCAGCTTAGGGCCAGGGAGGGAGACCCAGTACTTC	CASSLGPGRETQYF
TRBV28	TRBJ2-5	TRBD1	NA	TGTGCCAGCAGTCCCCTCAGGGGGCCCCAAGAGACCCAGTACTTC	CASSPLRGPQETQYF